Below, 12 T cell receptor beta chains from the same sample are listed, as sequenced in a study of cytomegalovirus exposure and HLA in healthy donors (dated by TCRdb to the late 2010s). The method was the immunoSEQ multiplex PCR assay. A mixture of 60 forward primers for TCR Vbeta segments and 13 reverse primers for TCR Jbeta segments was used in the multiplex PCR. Held by TCRdb, this immuneACCESS table contains in-frame sequences only and omits some clones. Under half of the omission traces to an unresolved V gene where checked; the cause of the rest is unknown. This sample has some 150,000 clones in its table, and around 80% of those were observed once. In total, the top ten clones hold approximately 4.2% of the sample. The sample consisted of PBMCs. The receptors derive from a woman aged 40 to 55 in good health and CMV-seropositive.

The genes are TRBV5-5 and TRBJ2-2; 8 bases align to TRBD1. This CDR3 comprises 15 residues. CDR1 and CDR2 (germline): SGHKS, YYEKEE (reference sequence). The V gene end was trimmed by 4 bases and the J gene end by 8 bases; junction bases not matched to a gene: 10. As DNA, the CDR3 is TGTGCCAGCAGCCCCCAGGGGGCTATAACAGGGGAGCTGTTTTTT. It encodes CASSPQGAITGELFF.

This chain joins TRBV28 and TRBJ2-7; a weak D match, TRBD1 (6 bases). The ends were cut back, 8 bases at V and 0 bases at J, with 17 bases in the middle. Germline lookup yields CDR1 MDHEN and CDR2 SYDVKM. The CDR3 runs 15 residues. CDR3 protein: CASRTGTLYSYEQYF. CDR3 sequence (DNA): TGTGCCAGCCGAACAGGGACCCTTTACTCCTACGAGCAGTACTTC.

This chain links TRBV25-1 with TRBJ2-3; the D is unclear. The germline V and J ends were trimmed by 4 bases and 5 bases, with 16 bases remaining between them. Germline V gene data show CDR1 as MGHDK and CDR2 as SYGVNS. The CDR3 consists of 15 residues. CDR3 DNA: TGTGCCAGCAGTGGAACATGGCCCACCATAGATACGCAGTATTTT. Amino acid sequence: CASSGTWPTIDTQYF.

For this clone: Additional DNA sequences in this sample encode the identical CDR3. The gene calls are TRBV6-1 and TRBJ2-1; D might be TRBD2 (6 bases). CDR1 is MNHNS and CDR2 is SASEGT in the germline V gene. The CDR3 runs 12 residues. With 2 bases removed from V and 9 bases from J, the gap between germline ends came to 8 bases. CDR3 bases: TGTGCCAGCAGTGAATGGGGAGGTGAGCAGTTCTTC. Translating gives CASSEWGGEQFF.

The V gene is TRBV15, the J gene TRBJ2-3, with 8 positions matching TRBD1. CDR1 LNHNV and CDR2 YYDKDF come from the germline V gene (reference sequence). The CDR3 totals 16 residues. Losses at the gene ends were 0 bases for V and 3 bases for J; bases not matched to a gene: 5. CDR3 in amino acids: CATSRDQGARTDTQYF. As DNA, the CDR3 is TGTGCCACCAGCAGAGACCAGGGGGCGAGAACAGATACGCAGTATTTT.

This chain uses TRBV6-5 with TRBJ2-1; 9 nucleotides match TRBD2. The CDR3 spans 15 residues. After removal of 7 bases from V and 6 bases from J, the junction contained 10 bases not matched to a gene. Germline V gene lookup returns CDR1 MNHEY and CDR2 SVGAGI. The CDR3 nucleotides read TGTGCCAGCATATCGGTAGCGGGAGACCTCAATGAGCAGTTCTTC. It encodes CASISVAGDLNEQFF.

V and J are TRBV11-2 and TRBJ2-3, with D maybe TRBD2 (5 bases). The CDR3 covers 15 residues. The germline V gene has CDR1 SGHAT and CDR2 FQNNGV. V lost 3 bases, J lost 8 bases, and 18 bases lay in between. CDR3 region: CASSFAGDLRTTQYF. CDR3 in DNA: TGTGCCAGCAGCTTTGCGGGTGACCTACGAACTACGCAGTATTTT.

This chain connects TRBV7-9 to TRBJ2-1, with 13 bases matching TRBD2. The CDR3 is 15 amino acids. Germline V lookup: CDR1 SEHNR, CDR2 FQNEAQ (reference sequence). V trimming: 10 bases; J trimming: 2 bases; junction bases outside the gene matches: 5. Here the CDR3 reads CATSGLAGPYNEQFF. Written as DNA, the CDR3 is TGTGCCACGTCGGGACTAGCGGGGCCCTACAATGAGCAGTTCTTC.

This chain links TRBV2 with TRBJ2-7; 12 bases are a match to TRBD2. The CDR3 extends over 14 amino acids. V lost 4 bases to trimming and J lost 3 bases; unmatched junction nucleotides: 1. Germline CDR1 and CDR2: SNHLY and FYNNEI. The CDR3 reads CASSVTSGGYEQYF. CDR3 sequence (DNA): TGTGCCAGCAGTGTGACTAGCGGGGGCTACGAGCAGTACTTC.

This clone was picked up a small number of times. The chain combines TRBV29-1 with TRBJ2-2; 11 bases agree with TRBD2. Per the germline V gene, CDR1 is SQVTM and CDR2 is ANQGSEA. The CDR3 is 15 amino acids. CDR3 DNA sequence: TGCGTAGTGCAGACTAGCGGGGTAGAGACCGGGGAGCTGTTTTTT. Translation gives CVVQTSGVETGELFF.

This chain links TRBV27 with TRBJ2-3, with TRBD2 identical over 9 bases. The CDR3 has 17 residues. The germline CDR1 and CDR2 sequences are MNHEY and SMNVEV (reference sequence). V dropped 0 bases and J dropped 0; count of bases not matched to a gene: 4. The CDR3 DNA reads TGTGCCAGCAGTTTATCTAGCGGGGGTGCTAGCACAGATACGCAGTATTTT. Protein: CASSLSSGGASTDTQYF.

About this clone: At the DNA level, this CDR3 is encoded by other sequences in the same sample as well. CDR3 region: CASSVEAGRAYEQYF. CDR3 nucleotide sequence: TGTGCCAGCAGCGTTGAGGCGGGGCGTGCCTACGAGCAGTACTTC. The chain uses TRBV5-4 and TRBJ2-7; tentative D call: TRBD2 (6 bases). V was shortened by 4 bases and J by 2 bases, with 16 bases between the two germline ends. Germline assignment: CDR1 SGHNT and CDR2 YYREEE (reference sequence). This CDR3 has 15 amino acids.